One and the same sample provided the 12 T cell receptor beta chains below, sequenced in a study of metastatic and nonmetastatic thyroid tumors. TCRdb reassembled clones from the PCR reads with MiXCR. The data hold roughly 42,000 clones, with 15% to 20% observed a single time. There were no patients who had received any treatment before thyroid surgery. What was sequenced was tumor tissue. The receptors here all came from a female donor with papillary thyroid cancer or a benign thyroid nodule (not recorded which). Some clones in this sample may be carry-over from other donors' samples.

This clone was counted ten times or more. The chain combines TRBV5-1 with TRBJ1-4; D gene unclear. Trimming cost V 0 bases and J 0 bases, with 12 bases left between them. CDR1 and CDR2 from the germline V gene are SGHRS and YFSETQ. The CDR3 length is 17 residues. CDR3 loop: CASSLDRRLTTNEKLFF. As DNA, the CDR3 is TGCGCCAGCAGCTTGGACCGGCGGCTAACAACTAATGAAAAACTGTTTTTT.

This clone was picked up many times. This chain connects TRBV11-1 to TRBJ1-1, with D tentatively TRBD1 (6 bases). The CDR3 totals 15 residues. Germline V gene lookup returns CDR1 SGHAT and CDR2 FQDESV (reference sequence). Deletions cut 4 bases from V and 7 bases from J, with 19 bases between. This CDR3 is CASSSARTAIREAFF. The CDR3 bases are TGTGCCAGCAGCTCCGCTCGGACAGCGATACGTGAAGCTTTCTTT.

This clone was recorded many times. V and J are TRBV6-1 and TRBJ2-7; D unclear. Germline CDR1 is MNHNS and CDR2 is SASEGT. V shed 7 bases and J shed 0 bases, with 13 bases lying between them. CDR3 size: 14 residues. CDR3 residues: CASIMTTSSYEQYF. The CDR3 DNA reads as TGTGCCAGCATCATGACAACGAGCTCCTACGAGCAGTACTTC.

Ten or more counts support this clone. The V gene is TRBV10-1, the J gene TRBJ2-3, with 10 positions matching TRBD1. This CDR3 comprises 14 residues. V lost 6 bases, J lost 3 bases, and 3 bases stayed unmatched. Germline CDR1 and CDR2: WNHNN and SYGVQD (reference sequence). The CDR3 coding sequence is TGCGCCAGCAGCGACAGGGGGCAGACAGATACGCAGTATTTT. Encoded protein: CASSDRGQTDTQYF.

The chain joins TRBV7-9 to TRBJ1-1, with D possibly being TRBD1 (6 bases). CDR3 length equals 15 residues. V lost 6 bases, J lost 4 bases, and 18 bases lay in between. CDR1 is SEHNR, CDR2 FQNEAQ, per germline (reference sequence). CDR3 in DNA: TGTGCCAGCAGGCCGCCAACAGGGCATAGCACTGAAGCTTTCTTT. Translation: CASRPPTGHSTEAFF.

This clone showed up just a few times. The missing conserved phenylalanine or tryptophan at the end of this CDR3 makes a read error likely. V is TRBV6-1 and J is TRBJ2-1; TRBD1 is a possible D gene (7 bases). Germline V gives CDR1 MNHNS, CDR2 SASEGT. The CDR3 sequence is 15 residues long. In nucleotides, the CDR3 is TGTGCCAGCATTGAATTGTCAGGGGGGTACAATGAGCAGTTCATT. Protein: CASIELSGGYNEQFI.

This clone was counted many times. The chain couples TRBV12-3 or TRBV12-4 to TRBJ2-2; D is uncertain. V lost 7 bases and J lost 4, with 13 bases in between. The CDR3 has 14 amino acids. CDR3 DNA sequence: TGTGCCAGCAACCTAAAGGGTATCACCGGGGAGCTGTTTTTT. It translates to CASNLKGITGELFF.

This sequence joins TRBV3-1 and TRBJ1-6, with TRBD1 as a possible D gene (6 bases). This CDR3 has 15 residues. V lost 3 bases and J lost 5, with 11 bases in between. From germline, CDR1 is LGHDT and CDR2 YNNKEL (reference sequence). The CDR3 coding sequence is TGTGCCAGCAGCCAGGACAGCGTTAATAATTCACCCCTCCACTTT. Residues: CASSQDSVNNSPLHF.

This chain links TRBV7-8 with TRBJ1-2; D is ambiguous. Germline CDR1 SGHVS, CDR2 FQNEAQ. The CDR3 spans 15 residues. V shed 1 base and J shed 7 bases, with 16 bases lying between them. The CDR3 here is CASSLDNAEASGYTF. The DNA for the CDR3 is TGTGCCAGCAGCTTAGACAACGCCGAGGCGAGTGGCTACACCTTC.

This clone came up many times. The chain links TRBV7-9 to TRBJ2-1; TRBD2 is a possible D gene (5 bases). The CDR3 contains 16 residues. The V gene lost 1 base and the J gene lost 4 bases, with 14 bases spanning the gap. Germline CDR1 SEHNR, CDR2 FQNEAQ (reference sequence). Written as DNA, the CDR3 is TGTGCCAGCAGCTTAGAGACTACCGAGATATACAATGAGCAGTTCTTC. Translating it yields CASSLETTEIYNEQFF.

The rearrangement links TRBV5-1 to TRBJ2-7; D may be TRBD2 (5 bases). Trimming removed 4 bases from V and 6 bases from J, with 23 bases in between. This CDR3 has 16 residues. From germline, CDR1 is SGHRS and CDR2 YFSETQ. The CDR3 bases are TGCGCCAGCAGCCCAGGCTCGGCCGGGATGGGCGGCGAGCAGTACTTC. Its protein product is CASSPGSAGMGGEQYF. The full variable domain, with the rest looked up from reference TRBV5-1 and TRBJ2-7, is KAGVTQTPRYLIKTRGQQVTLSCSPISGHRSVSWYQQTPGQGLQFLFEYFSETQRNKGNFPGRFSGRQFSNSRSEMNVSTLELGDSALYLCASSPGSAGMGGEQYFGPGTRLTVT.

In its sample, this clone was seen many times. This chain connects TRBV24-1 to TRBJ1-2; D is ambiguous. Per germline, CDR1 KGHDR and CDR2 SFDVKD. Trimming stripped 6 bases from V and 5 bases from J, with 9 bases between. The CDR3 is made up of 12 amino acids. The CDR3 DNA follows: TGTGCCACCAGTCCCGACGGGTATGGCTACACCTTC. It is translated as CATSPDGYGYTF.